Reported below is one TCR beta chain. Its antigen remains unknown. This beta chain was picked up by a library intended for alpha chains and is off target, so its count carries little meaning. Time point meaning: sample taken at primary tumor resection. Material for sequencing was whole RNA from tumor, nontumor lung or frozen PBMC, left unsorted. Individually, TCR cDNA molecules were each labelled with a unique molecular identifier. From the 5' RACE reads, TCRdb called clonotypes with MiXCR, one entry per CDR3 protein. The repertoire holds approximately 3,100 distinct CDR3 sequences, with 25% to 30% as singletons. These data come from a study of spatial heterogeneity in lung cancer. Study overall: Detected beta-chain sequences consistently exceeded alpha-chain sequences. Raw sequencing reads included, on average, more than eight appearances of each unique TCR and UMI combination. General observations from the study: Blood showed ubiquitous tumor TCRs more often at resection than at routine follow-up.

V dropped 6 bases and J dropped 3 bases, with 11 bases sitting between them. Looked up from germline, CDR1 is ENHRY and CDR2 is SYGVKD. The CDR3 totals 13 residues. This clonotype originated in a female donor with early-stage non-small cell lung cancer. The rearrangement joins TRBV10-3 to TRBJ2-5; D remains unclear. The starting material was PBMCs, obtained at surgery. The DNA for the CDR3 is TGTGCCATCAGCCCCGGGCCCAAAGAGACCCAGTACTTC. The encoded protein is CAISPGPKETQYF.